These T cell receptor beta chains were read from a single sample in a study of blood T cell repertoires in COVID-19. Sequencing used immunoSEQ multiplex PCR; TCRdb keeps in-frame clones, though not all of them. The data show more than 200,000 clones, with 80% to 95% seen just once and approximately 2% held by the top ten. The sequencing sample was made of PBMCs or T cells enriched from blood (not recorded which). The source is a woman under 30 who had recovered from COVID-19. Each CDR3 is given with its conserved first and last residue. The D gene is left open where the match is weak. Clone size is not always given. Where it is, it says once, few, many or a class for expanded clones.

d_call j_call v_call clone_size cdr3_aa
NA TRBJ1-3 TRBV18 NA CASSPTSAGNTIYF
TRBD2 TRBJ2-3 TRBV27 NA CASSFPSGRGRPDTQYF
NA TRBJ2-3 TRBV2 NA CASRYDASTLTDTQYF
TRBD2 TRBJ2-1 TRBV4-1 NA CASSRSVSGSVPYNEQFF
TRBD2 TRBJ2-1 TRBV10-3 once CAISEQAGGGNEQFF
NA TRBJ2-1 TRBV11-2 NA CASSLAGTRYNEQFF
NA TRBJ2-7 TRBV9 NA CASSPDDSLSEQYF
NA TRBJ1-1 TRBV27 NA CASSFRDMNTEAFF
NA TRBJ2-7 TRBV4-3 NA CASSQHWESSYEQYF
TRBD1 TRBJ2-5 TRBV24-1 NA CATSGLGQGETQYF
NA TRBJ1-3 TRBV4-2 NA CASSQEVAGRNTIYF
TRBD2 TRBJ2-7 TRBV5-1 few CASSFIFSGTYEQYF
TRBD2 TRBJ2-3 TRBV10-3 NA CAIRGLAGGLPYTQYF
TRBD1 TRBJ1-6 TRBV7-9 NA CASSFGQDYNSPLHF
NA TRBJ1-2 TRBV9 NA CASSSGYGYTF
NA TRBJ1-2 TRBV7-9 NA CASSPRVRPYYGYTF
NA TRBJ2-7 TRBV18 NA CASSRPEQGYEQYF
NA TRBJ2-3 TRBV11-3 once CASSHRGWTDTQYF
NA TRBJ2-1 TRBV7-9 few CASSPRAVQAEQFF
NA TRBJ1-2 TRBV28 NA CASRKGDRGLGYGYTF
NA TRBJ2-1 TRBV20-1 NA CSASAGFNEQFF
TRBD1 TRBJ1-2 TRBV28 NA CASRDGQGGRGYTF
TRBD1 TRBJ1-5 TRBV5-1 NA CASSSRGAQSNQPQHF
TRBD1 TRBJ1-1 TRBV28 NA CASSRGTGAEAFF
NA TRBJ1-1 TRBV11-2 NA CASSLVYDSPEAFF
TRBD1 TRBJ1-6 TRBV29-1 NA CSVEVTGGALHF
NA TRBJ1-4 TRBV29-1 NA CSVQAPNEKLFF
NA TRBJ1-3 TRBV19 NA CASSMTAGGNTIYF
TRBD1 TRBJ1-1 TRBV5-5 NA CASSSWTGRMNTEAFF
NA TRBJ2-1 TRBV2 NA CASSEALRWAPSGNEQFF
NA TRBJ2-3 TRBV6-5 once CASRWLTDTQYF
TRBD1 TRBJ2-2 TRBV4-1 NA CASTPKGRTGKRAGNTGELFF
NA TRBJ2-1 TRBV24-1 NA CATSAPRRGSSYNEQFF
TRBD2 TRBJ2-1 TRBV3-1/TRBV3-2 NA CASSPTSASDNEQFF
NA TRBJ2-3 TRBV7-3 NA CASSLMSKGADTQYF
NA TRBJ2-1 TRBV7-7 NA CASSAGGPYNEQFF
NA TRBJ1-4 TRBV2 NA CASNRDTPEKLFF
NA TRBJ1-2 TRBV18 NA CASSPLTGSLANYGYTF
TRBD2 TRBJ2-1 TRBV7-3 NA CASSFSGSEQFF
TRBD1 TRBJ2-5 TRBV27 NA CASSLDGTGVSETQYF
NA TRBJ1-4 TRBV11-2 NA CASSLNQAGEKLFF
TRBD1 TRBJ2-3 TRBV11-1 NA CASSLSTGSGTDTQYF
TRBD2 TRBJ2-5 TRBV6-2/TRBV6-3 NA CASSTLAPETQYF
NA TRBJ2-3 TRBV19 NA CASTRADTQYF
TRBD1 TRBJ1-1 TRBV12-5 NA CASGFLGGGTEAFF
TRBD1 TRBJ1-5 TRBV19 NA CASSIADRGNWNQPQHF
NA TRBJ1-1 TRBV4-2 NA CASSHRGRVNEAFF
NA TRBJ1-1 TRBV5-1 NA CASTEPGGTEAFF
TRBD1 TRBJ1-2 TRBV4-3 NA CASSQESGGQGGYGYTF
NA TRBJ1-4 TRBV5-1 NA CASSQTDPNEKLFF
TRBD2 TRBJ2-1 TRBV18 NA CASSPAQGLAGEGNEQFF